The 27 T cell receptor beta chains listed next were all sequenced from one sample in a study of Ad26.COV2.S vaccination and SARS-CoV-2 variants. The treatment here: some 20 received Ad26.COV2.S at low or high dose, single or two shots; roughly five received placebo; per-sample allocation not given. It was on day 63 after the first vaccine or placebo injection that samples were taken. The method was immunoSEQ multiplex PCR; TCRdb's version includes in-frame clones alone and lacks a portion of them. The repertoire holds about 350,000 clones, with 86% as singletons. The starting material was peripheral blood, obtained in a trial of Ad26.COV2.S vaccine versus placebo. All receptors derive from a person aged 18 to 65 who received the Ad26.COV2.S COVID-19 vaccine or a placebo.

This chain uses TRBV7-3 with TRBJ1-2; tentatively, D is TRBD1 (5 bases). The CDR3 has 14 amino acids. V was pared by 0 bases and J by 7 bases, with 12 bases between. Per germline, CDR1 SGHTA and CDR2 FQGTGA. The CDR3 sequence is CASSLTGTGGGYTF. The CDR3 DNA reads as TGTGCCAGCAGCTTAACAGGAACGGGGGGTGGCTACACCTTC.

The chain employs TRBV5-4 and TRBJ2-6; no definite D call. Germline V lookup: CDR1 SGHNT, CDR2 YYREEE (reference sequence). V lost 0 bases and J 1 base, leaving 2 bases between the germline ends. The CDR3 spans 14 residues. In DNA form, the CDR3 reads TGTGCCAGCAGCTTGGAGTCTGGGGCCAACGTCCTGACTTTC. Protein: CASSLESGANVLTF.

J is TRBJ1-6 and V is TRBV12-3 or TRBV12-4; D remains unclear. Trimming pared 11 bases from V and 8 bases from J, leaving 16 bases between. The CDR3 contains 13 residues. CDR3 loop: CASRQQIDSPLHF. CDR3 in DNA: TGTGCCTCACGGCAGCAGATCGATTCACCCCTCCACTTT.

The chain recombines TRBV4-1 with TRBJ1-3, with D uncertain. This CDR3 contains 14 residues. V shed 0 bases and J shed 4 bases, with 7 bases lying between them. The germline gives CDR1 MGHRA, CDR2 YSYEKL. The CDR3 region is CASSQEVPGNTIYF. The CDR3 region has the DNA TGCGCCAGCAGCCAAGAGGTTCCGGGAAACACCATATATTTT.

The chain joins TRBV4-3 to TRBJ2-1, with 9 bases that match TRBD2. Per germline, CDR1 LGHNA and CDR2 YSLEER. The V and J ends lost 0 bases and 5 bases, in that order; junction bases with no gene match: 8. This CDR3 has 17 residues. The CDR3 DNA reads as TGCGCCAGCAGCCAAGATAGATCAGCGGGGGGCCACAATGAGCAGTTCTTC. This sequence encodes CASSQDRSAGGHNEQFF.

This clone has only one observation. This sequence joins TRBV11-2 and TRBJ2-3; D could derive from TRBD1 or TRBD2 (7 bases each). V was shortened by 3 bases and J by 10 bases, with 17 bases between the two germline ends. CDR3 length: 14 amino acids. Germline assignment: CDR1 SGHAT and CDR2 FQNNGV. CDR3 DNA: TGTGCCAGCAGCTTCGGGGGGACAGAGTTTCCGCAGTATTTT. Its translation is CASSFGGTEFPQYF.

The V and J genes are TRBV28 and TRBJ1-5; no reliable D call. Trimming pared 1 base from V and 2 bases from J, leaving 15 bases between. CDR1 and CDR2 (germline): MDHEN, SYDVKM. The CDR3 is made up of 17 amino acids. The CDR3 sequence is CASSLSVSGPGNQPQHF. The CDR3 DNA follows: TGTGCCAGCAGTTTATCGGTCAGTGGTCCGGGCAATCAGCCCCAGCATTTT.

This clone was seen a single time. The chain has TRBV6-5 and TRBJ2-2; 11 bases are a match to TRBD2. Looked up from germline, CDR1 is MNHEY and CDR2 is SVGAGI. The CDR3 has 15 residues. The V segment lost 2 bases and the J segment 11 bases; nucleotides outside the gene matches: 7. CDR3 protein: CASSYDLAGGGELFF. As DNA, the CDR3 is TGTGCCAGCAGTTACGATCTAGCGGGGGGAGGCGAGCTGTTTTTT.

DNA for the CDR3: TGTGCCAGCAGCTTAGGGGTAGCGGGACTCACCGGGGAGCTGTTTTTT. It encodes CASSLGVAGLTGELFF. This chain connects TRBV11-2 to TRBJ2-2; 8 nucleotides align to TRBD2. Germline V CDR1 and CDR2: SGHAT, FQNNGV. The CDR3 is made up of 16 amino acids. V trimming: 1 base; J trimming: 4 bases; junction bases outside the gene matches: 5.

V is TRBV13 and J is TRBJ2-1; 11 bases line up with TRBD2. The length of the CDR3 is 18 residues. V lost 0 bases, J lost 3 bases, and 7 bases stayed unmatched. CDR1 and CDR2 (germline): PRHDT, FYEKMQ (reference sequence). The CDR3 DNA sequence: TGTGCCAGCAGCTTAGGTTCGACTAGCGGGACTTTCTACAATGAGCAGTTCTTC. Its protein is CASSLGSTSGTFYNEQFF.

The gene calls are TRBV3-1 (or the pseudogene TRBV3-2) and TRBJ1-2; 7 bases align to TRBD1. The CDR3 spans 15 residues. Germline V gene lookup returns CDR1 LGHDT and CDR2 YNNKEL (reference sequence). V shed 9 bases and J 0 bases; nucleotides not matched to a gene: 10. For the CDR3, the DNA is TGTGCCAGAAACTCAACAGGGGCAGCTAACTATGGCTACACCTTC. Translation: CARNSTGAANYGYTF.

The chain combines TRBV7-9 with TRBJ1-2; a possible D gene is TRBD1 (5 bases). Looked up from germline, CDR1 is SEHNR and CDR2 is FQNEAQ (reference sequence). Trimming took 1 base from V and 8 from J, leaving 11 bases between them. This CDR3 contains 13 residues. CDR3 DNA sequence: TGTGCCAGCAGCTTAGATGGGGGTGGCGGCTACACCTTC. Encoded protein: CASSLDGGGGYTF. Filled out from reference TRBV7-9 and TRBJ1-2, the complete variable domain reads DTGVSQNPRHKITKRGQNVTFRCDPISEHNRLYWYRQTLGQGPEFLTYFQNEAQLEKSRLLSDRFSAERPKGSFSTLEIQRTEQGDSAMYLCASSLDGGGGYTFGSGTRLTVV.

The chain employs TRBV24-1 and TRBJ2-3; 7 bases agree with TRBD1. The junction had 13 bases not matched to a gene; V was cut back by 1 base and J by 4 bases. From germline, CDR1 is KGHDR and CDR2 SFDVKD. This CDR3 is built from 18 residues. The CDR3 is CATSDFGTARQGADTQYF. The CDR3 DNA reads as TGTGCCACCAGTGATTTCGGTACAGCGCGCCAGGGGGCAGATACGCAGTATTTT.

For the CDR3, the DNA is TGTGCCAGCAGCTTGGGGGGAGCCCCCCCAGATACGCAGTATTTT. It encodes CASSLGGAPPDTQYF. The rearrangement links TRBV7-9 to TRBJ2-3; maybe TRBD2 (6 bases). CDR3 length: 15 residues. Germline values: CDR1 SEHNR, CDR2 FQNEAQ (reference sequence). The V end lost 3 bases, the J end lost 4 bases, and 14 bases lay between the germline ends.

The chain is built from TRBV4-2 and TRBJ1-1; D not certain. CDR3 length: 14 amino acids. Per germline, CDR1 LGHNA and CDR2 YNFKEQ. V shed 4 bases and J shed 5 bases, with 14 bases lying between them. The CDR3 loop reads CASSPARERTEAFF. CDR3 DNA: TGTGCCAGCAGCCCTGCGCGGGAAAGGACTGAAGCTTTCTTT.

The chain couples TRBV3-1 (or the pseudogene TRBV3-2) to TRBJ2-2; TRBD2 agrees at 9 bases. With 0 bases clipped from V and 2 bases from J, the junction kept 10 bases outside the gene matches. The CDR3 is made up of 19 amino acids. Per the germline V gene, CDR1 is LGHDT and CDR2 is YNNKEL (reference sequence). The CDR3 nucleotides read TGTGCCAGCAGCCAAGATCGGGAAGCGGGGGGACTTAACACCGGGGAGCTGTTTTTT. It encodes CASSQDREAGGLNTGELFF.

CDR3 coding DNA: TGTGCCAGCAGCCCCCGGGACGCCCGCGTGGATACGCAGTATTTT. This codes for CASSPRDARVDTQYF. The genes are TRBV3-1 (or the pseudogene TRBV3-2) and TRBJ2-3; D possibly uses TRBD1 or TRBD2 (5 bases each). Germline CDR1 is LGHDT and CDR2 is YNNKEL (reference sequence). The V end lost 4 bases, the J end lost 6 bases, and 17 bases lay between the germline ends. CDR3 length equals 15 residues.

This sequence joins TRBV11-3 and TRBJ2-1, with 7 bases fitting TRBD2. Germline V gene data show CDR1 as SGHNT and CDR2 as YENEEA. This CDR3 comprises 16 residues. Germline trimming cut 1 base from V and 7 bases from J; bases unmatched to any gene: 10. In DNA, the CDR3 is TGTGCCAGCAGCTTAGGAGGCGGGAGTGTATGGAATGAGCAGTTCTTC. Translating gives CASSLGGGSVWNEQFF. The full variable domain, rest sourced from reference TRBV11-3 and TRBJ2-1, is EAGVVQSPRYKIIEKKQPVAFWCNPISGHNTLYWYLQNLGQGPELLIRYENEEAVDDSQLPKDRFSAERLKGVDSTLKIQPAELGDSAVYLCASSLGGGSVWNEQFFGPGTRLTVL.

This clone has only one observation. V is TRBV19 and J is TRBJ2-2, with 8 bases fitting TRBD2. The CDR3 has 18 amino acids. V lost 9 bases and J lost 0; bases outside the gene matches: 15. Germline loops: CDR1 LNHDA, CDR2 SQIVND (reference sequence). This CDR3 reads CASRSLGGRSPNTGELFF. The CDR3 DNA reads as TGTGCCAGCAGATCCCTTGGCGGGAGGTCCCCGAACACCGGGGAGCTGTTTTTT.

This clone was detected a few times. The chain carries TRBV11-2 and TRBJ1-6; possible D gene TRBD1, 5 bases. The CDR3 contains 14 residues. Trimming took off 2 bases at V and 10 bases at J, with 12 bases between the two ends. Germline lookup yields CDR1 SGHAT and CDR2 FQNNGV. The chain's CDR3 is CASSLWQGDSPLHF. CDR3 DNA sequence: TGTGCCAGCAGCTTATGGCAGGGTGACTCACCCCTCCACTTT.

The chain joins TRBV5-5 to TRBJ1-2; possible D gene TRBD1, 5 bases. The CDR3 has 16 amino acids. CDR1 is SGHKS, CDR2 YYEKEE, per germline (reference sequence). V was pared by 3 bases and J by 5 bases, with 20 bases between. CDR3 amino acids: CASSSYRDAPGYGYTF. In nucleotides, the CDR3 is TGTGCCAGCAGCTCATATCGGGACGCCCCGGGGTATGGCTACACCTTC.

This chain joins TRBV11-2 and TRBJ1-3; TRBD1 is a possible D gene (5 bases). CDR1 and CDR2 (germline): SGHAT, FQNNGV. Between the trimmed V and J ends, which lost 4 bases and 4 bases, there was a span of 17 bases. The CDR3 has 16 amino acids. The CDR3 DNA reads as TGTGCCAGCAGCTATGGGTTCGGGGCGAGAGGAAACACCATATATTTT. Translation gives CASSYGFGARGNTIYF.

The CDR3 nucleotides are TGTGCCAGCAGTTTACGGGGCCCCCTTGAAGCTTTCTTT. This codes for CASSLRGPLEAFF. The gene calls are TRBV28 and TRBJ1-1; a possible D gene is TRBD1 (5 bases). From germline, CDR1 is MDHEN and CDR2 SYDVKM. The CDR3 contains 13 residues. V lost 2 bases and J 7 bases, leaving 11 bases between the germline ends.

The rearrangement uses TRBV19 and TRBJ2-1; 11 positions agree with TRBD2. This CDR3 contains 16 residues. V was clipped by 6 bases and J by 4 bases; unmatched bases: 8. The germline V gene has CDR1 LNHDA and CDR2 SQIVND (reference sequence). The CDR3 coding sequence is TGTGCCAGTAGGACTAGCGGGACGATACTATACAATGAGCAGTTCTTC. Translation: CASRTSGTILYNEQFF.

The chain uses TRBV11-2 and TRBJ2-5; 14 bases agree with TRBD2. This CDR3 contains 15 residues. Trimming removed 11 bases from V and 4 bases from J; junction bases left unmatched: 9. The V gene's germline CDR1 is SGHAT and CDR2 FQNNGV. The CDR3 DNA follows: TGTGCCGGCTCCTCCGGGACTAGCGGGAGAGAGACCCAGTACTTC. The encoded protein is CAGSSGTSGRETQYF.

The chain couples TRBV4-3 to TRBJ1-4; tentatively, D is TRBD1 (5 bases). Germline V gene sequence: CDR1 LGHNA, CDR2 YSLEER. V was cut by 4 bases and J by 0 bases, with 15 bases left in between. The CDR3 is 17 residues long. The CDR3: CASSPQKGATTNEKLFF. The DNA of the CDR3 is TGCGCCAGCAGCCCGCAAAAAGGGGCGACAACTAATGAAAAACTGTTTTTT.

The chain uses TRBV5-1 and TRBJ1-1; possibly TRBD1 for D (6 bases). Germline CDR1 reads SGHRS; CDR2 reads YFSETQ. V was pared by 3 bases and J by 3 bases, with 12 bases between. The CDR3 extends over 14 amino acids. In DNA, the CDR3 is TGCGCCAGCAGCTGGGGGCGCGCCGACACTGAAGCTTTCTTT. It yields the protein CASSWGRADTEAFF.